These 14 T cell receptor beta chains originate from one sample sequenced in a study of long-term antiretroviral therapy in people with HIV. The assay used was immunoSEQ (version v3.0), run at survey level. Generated by immunoSEQ multiplex PCR, the TCRdb table keeps only in-frame clones and is missing some. The sample gives approximately 29,000 clones, roughly 89% of which show up once; over 5% is in the top ten. The sequencing here drew on unsorted PBMCs, taken 0.4 years after starting antiretroviral therapy. These receptors were obtained from a man aged 18 to 35 with HIV.

J is TRBJ1-2 and V is TRBV7-9, with D uncertain. V lost 1 base to trimming and J lost 4 bases, with 16 bases between them. The V gene's germline CDR1 is SEHNR and CDR2 FQNEAQ (reference sequence). This CDR3 contains 16 residues. In nucleotides, the CDR3 is TGTGCCAGCAGCTTAGGCTCTGGAGGGAGAAGCTATGGCTACACCTTC. Translating it yields CASSLGSGGRSYGYTF.

This chain links TRBV7-9 with TRBJ1-2; no reliable D call. V lost 1 base to trimming and J lost 0 bases, with 9 bases between them. Germline loops: CDR1 SEHNR, CDR2 FQNEAQ (reference sequence). This CDR3 has 15 residues. Written as DNA, the CDR3 is TGTGCCAGCAGCTTAGGAGCGGATACTAACTATGGCTACACCTTC. It yields the protein CASSLGADTNYGYTF.

This chain uses TRBV9 with TRBJ2-2; 13 nucleotides align to TRBD2. The CDR3 length is 17 residues. The trim removed 5 bases at V and 1 base at J, leaving 5 bases unmatched. Germline V gene data show CDR1 as SGDLS and CDR2 as YYNGEE. CDR3 nucleotides: TGTGCCAGCAGAGGGACTAGCGGGAACGGGAACACCGGGGAGCTGTTTTTT. Translating gives CASRGTSGNGNTGELFF.

The V call is TRBV18, the J call TRBJ2-7; 14 bases agree with TRBD2. The CDR3 covers 16 residues. Germline trimming cut 2 bases from V and 3 bases from J; bases unmatched to any gene: 3. CDR1 and CDR2 from the germline V gene are KGHSH and LQKENI. DNA of the CDR3: TGTGCCAGCTCACCATCGGGACTAGCGGGAGTCTACGAGCAGTACTTC. It specifies CASSPSGLAGVYEQYF. Drawing the rest from reference TRBV18 and TRBJ2-7, the complete variable domain is NAGVMQNPRHLVRRRGQEARLRCSPMKGHSHVYWYRQLPEEGLKFMVYLQKENIIDESGMPKERFSAEFPKEGPSILRIQQVVRGDSAAYFCASSPSGLAGVYEQYFGPGTRLTVT.

This clone was observed a handful of times. The chain recombines TRBV9 with TRBJ1-4; no reliable D call. The length of the CDR3 is 15 residues. Germline CDR1 SGDLS, CDR2 YYNGEE. V gave up 0 bases and J gave up 7 bases, with 13 bases separating them. The CDR3 sequence: CASSVEVGLGEKLFF. CDR3 bases: TGTGCCAGCAGCGTAGAGGTGGGGTTGGGTGAAAAACTGTTTTTT.

DNA for the CDR3: TGTGCCATCAGTCACGGACAGCCAGACTATGGCTACACCTTC. Translation gives CAISHGQPDYGYTF. The rearrangement uses TRBV10-3 and TRBJ1-2; perhaps TRBD1 as D (6 bases). Looked up from germline, CDR1 is ENHRY and CDR2 is SYGVKD. V lost 5 bases, J lost 3 bases, and 13 bases lay in between. The CDR3 length is 14 residues.

This chain links TRBV25-1 with TRBJ2-3; no firm D call. Germline CDR1 reads MGHDK; CDR2 reads SYGVNS. There are 14 residues in the CDR3. V lost 5 bases and J lost 6, with 15 bases in between. The CDR3 nucleotides are TGTGCCAGCAGTCTCCCAAAGGGTTCGGATACGCAGTATTTT. As protein: CASSLPKGSDTQYF.

This sequence joins TRBV7-2 and TRBJ2-7; the D gene is possibly TRBD1 (6 bases). Trimming cost V 6 bases and J 4 bases, with 22 bases left between them. The CDR3 has 16 residues. From germline, CDR1 is SGHTA and CDR2 FQGNSA. In DNA form, the CDR3 reads TGTGCCAGCAGTGAGGGGCTAGGACAGAGAGGGTACGAGCAGTACTTC. It is translated as CASSEGLGQRGYEQYF.

The V gene is TRBV7-9, the J gene TRBJ2-3; D ambiguous. Germline V gene sequence: CDR1 SEHNR, CDR2 FQNEAQ (reference sequence). V was clipped by 4 bases and J by 4 bases, with 18 bases between them. The CDR3 contains 16 residues. CDR3 sequence reads: CASSSHLRWDADTQYF. Written as DNA, the CDR3 is TGTGCCAGCAGCTCCCATCTCCGGTGGGATGCAGATACGCAGTATTTT.

CDR3 bases: TGTGCCAGCAGCTCCCCCACAGATACGCAGTATTTT. Amino acid sequence: CASSSPTDTQYF. V gene TRBV7-9 combines with J gene TRBJ2-3; D call uncertain. Germline CDR1 SEHNR, CDR2 FQNEAQ (reference sequence). The CDR3 is made up of 12 amino acids. The V end was cut by 4 bases, the J end by 2 bases, with 4 bases between.

The chain has TRBV9 and TRBJ2-3; 10 nucleotides match TRBD2. The CDR3 is 17 residues long. From germline, CDR1 is SGDLS and CDR2 YYNGEE. J gave up 2 bases and V 0 bases, and 6 bases lay outside the gene matches. CDR3 nucleotide sequence: TGTGCCAGCAGCGTAGAGGGTAGCGGGGGGTTCACAGATACGCAGTATTTT. Protein: CASSVEGSGGFTDTQYF.

The V and J genes are TRBV5-1 and TRBJ2-6; D unresolved. The CDR3 is 16 amino acids. Germline V gene lookup returns CDR1 SGHRS and CDR2 YFSETQ. The V end lost 0 bases, the J end lost 0 bases, and 7 bases lay between the germline ends. This chain's CDR3 is CASSLAGPSGANVLTF. The CDR3 bases are TGCGCCAGCAGCTTGGCCGGGCCCTCTGGGGCCAACGTCCTGACTTTC.

This chain links TRBV7-8 with TRBJ1-2; D unresolved. Germline V gene sequence: CDR1 SGHVS, CDR2 FQNEAQ. This CDR3 spans 15 amino acids. Trimming cost V 6 bases and J 3 bases, with 17 bases left between them. The CDR3 DNA sequence: TGTGCCAGCAGTTCAAAAGGGCCCGGCGACTATGGCTACACCTTC. It encodes CASSSKGPGDYGYTF.

V gene TRBV5-4 combines with J gene TRBJ2-2; D assignment may be TRBD1 or TRBD2 (5 bases each). Between the trimmed V and J ends, which lost 4 bases and 5 bases, there was a span of 9 bases. CDR1 and CDR2 (germline): SGHNT, YYREEE (reference sequence). The length of the CDR3 is 13 residues. CDR3 in amino acids: CASSPWGTGELFF. Written as DNA, the CDR3 is TGTGCCAGCAGCCCCTGGGGGACCGGGGAGCTGTTTTTT.